The 25 T cell receptor beta chains listed next were all sequenced from one sample in a study of T cells in Graves' hyperthyroidism and ophthalmopathy. Amplified regions were TCR beta CDR3 sequences from RNA transcripts. Carried out on the TCR CDR3, a first-round RT-PCR used the HTBI primer set. TCRdb used MiXCR to reprocess the multiplex PCR reads, holding one entry per CDR3 protein. The sample carries fewer than 450,000 distinct CDR3 sequences, approximately 17% recorded once. The sequencing sample was made of blood. These receptors were collected from a woman younger than 45 with Graves' hyperthyroidism that later progressed to Graves' ophthalmopathy.

In its sample, this clonotype was seen many times. The chain recombines TRBV7-9 with TRBJ1-6; the match to TRBD1 covers 8 bases. The germline V gene encodes CDR1 SEHNR and CDR2 FQNEAQ (reference sequence). CDR3 size: 16 residues. V shed 3 bases, J shed 8 bases, and the junction held 9 bases outside the gene matches. The CDR3 loop is CASSFPLGQGDSPLHF. Here the CDR3 DNA reads TGTGCCAGCAGCTTTCCTCTAGGACAGGGTGATTCACCCCTCCACTTT.

Many counts were recorded for this clonotype. The rearrangement links TRBV19 to TRBJ2-5; TRBD2 is a possible D gene (8 bases). Trimming pared 3 bases from V and 3 bases from J, leaving 17 bases between. Germline V gene data show CDR1 as LNHDA and CDR2 as SQIVND (reference sequence). This CDR3 has 16 residues. The CDR3: CASSISSGGGEETQYF. For the CDR3, the DNA is TGTGCCAGTAGTATTTCTTCGGGAGGGGGCGAAGAGACCCAGTACTTC.

Many counts were recorded for this clonotype. The V and J genes are TRBV6-1 and TRBJ2-3; D call uncertain. CDR1 is MNHNS, CDR2 SASEGT, per germline. The V end was cut by 6 bases, the J end by 2 bases, with 12 bases between. The CDR3 loop spans 14 amino acids. The CDR3 here is CASSAGLTTDTQYF. The CDR3 DNA reads as TGTGCCAGCAGCGCCGGGCTTACCACAGATACGCAGTATTTT.

This clonotype was counted ten times or more. V is TRBV12-3 or TRBV12-4 and J is TRBJ2-7, with D perhaps TRBD2 (5 bases). The V end lost 2 bases, the J end lost 9 bases, and 11 bases lay between the germline ends. This CDR3 is built from 12 residues. The CDR3 is CASSLMAAGQYF. The DNA for the CDR3 is TGTGCCAGCAGTTTAATGGCCGCGGGGCAGTACTTC.

This clonotype was seen repeatedly, ten times or more. This sequence joins TRBV30 and TRBJ1-4; D gene unclear. V lost 2 bases and J 8 bases, leaving 9 bases between the germline ends. Germline V gives CDR1 GTSNPN, CDR2 SVGIG (reference sequence). There are 12 residues in the CDR3. The CDR3 reads CAWSQVWEKLFF. Written as DNA, the CDR3 is TGTGCCTGGAGTCAAGTTTGGGAAAAACTGTTTTTT.

This clonotype was detected ten times or more. J is TRBJ2-5 and V is TRBV24-1; 12 bases fit TRBD2. The CDR3 sequence is 15 residues long. Germline V gives CDR1 KGHDR, CDR2 SFDVKD. V was clipped by 2 bases and J by 9 bases; unmatched bases: 6. The CDR3 loop reads CATSDSLAGGFAQYF. In DNA, the CDR3 is TGTGCCACCAGTGATTCACTAGCGGGGGGTTTTGCCCAGTACTTC.

This clonotype was counted many times. The CDR3 bases are TGCAGTGCTAGAGATCTACTCGGGCCTTCCTACGAGCAGTACTTC. The encoded protein is CSARDLLGPSYEQYF. V gene TRBV20-1 combines with J gene TRBJ2-7, with unresolved D. Germline CDR1 and CDR2: DFQATT and SNEGSKA (reference sequence). The V gene lost 0 bases and the J gene lost 1 base, with 13 bases spanning the gap. The CDR3 length is 15 residues.

The chain carries TRBV7-9 and TRBJ1-5, with no clear D. Germline lookup yields CDR1 SEHNR and CDR2 FQNEAQ (reference sequence). Trimming took off 4 bases at V and 2 bases at J, with 12 bases between the two ends. CDR3 length: 15 residues. CDR3 residues: CASSYRPPRNQPQHF. CDR3 bases: TGTGCCAGCAGCTACCGACCACCACGCAATCAGCCCCAGCATTTT.

This clonotype was counted at least ten times. The V and J genes are TRBV6-1 and TRBJ1-6, with D unresolved. CDR3 length: 16 amino acids. V lost 4 bases and J 4 bases, leaving 14 bases between the germline ends. CDR1 MNHNS and CDR2 SASEGT come from the germline V gene. The CDR3 spells CASSGFADPYNSPLHF. The CDR3 bases are TGTGCCAGCAGTGGTTTCGCGGACCCTTATAATTCACCCCTCCACTTT.

In this sample, this clonotype turned up many times. The genes are TRBV6-1 and TRBJ1-6; D not certain. Trimming cost V 5 bases and J 9 bases, with 17 bases left between them. The CDR3 has 15 amino acids. CDR1 MNHNS and CDR2 SASEGT come from the germline V gene. The CDR3 DNA reads as TGTGCCAGCAGTCGCACCCTGGGAACGGGTTCACCCCTCCACTTT. Encoded protein: CASSRTLGTGSPLHF.

This clonotype was recorded a few times. Here the CDR3 omits its conserved ending phenylalanine or tryptophan, so a read error is the likely source. The chain links TRBV28 to TRBJ1-6; no clear D. Germline V gives CDR1 MDHEN, CDR2 SYDVKM. This CDR3 has 13 residues. CDR3 residues: CVSRPLDNSPLHL. The CDR3, as DNA: TGTGTCAGCAGGCCGCTCGATAATTCACCCCTCCACCTT.

This clonotype was counted at least ten times. This chain links TRBV9 with TRBJ1-2; no clear D gene. Germline lookup yields CDR1 SGDLS and CDR2 YYNGEE. CDR3 length equals 16 residues. The V end lost 4 bases, the J end lost 0 bases, and 16 bases lay between the germline ends. The DNA for the CDR3 is TGTGCCAGCAGCCAAGCCACGGCCGCGGCTAACTATGGCTACACCTTC. Amino acids: CASSQATAAANYGYTF.

This clonotype appeared many times. The chain uses TRBV12-3 or TRBV12-4 and TRBJ1-5; D is unclear. The CDR3 has 15 residues. Deletions cut 4 bases from V and 0 bases from J, with 10 bases between. Here the CDR3 reads CASSYTITSNQPQHF. DNA for the CDR3: TGTGCCAGCAGTTATACCATTACTAGCAATCAGCCCCAGCATTTT.

This clonotype was seen ten or more times. The chain recombines TRBV6-2 or TRBV6-3 with TRBJ2-2; D remains ambiguous. From germline, CDR1 is MNHEY and CDR2 SVGEGT. V lost 4 bases and J lost 7, with 22 bases in between. This CDR3 is 17 amino acids long. CDR3 region: CASSSRSFSKVGGELFF. The CDR3 DNA reads as TGTGCCAGCAGTTCCCGATCGTTCTCGAAGGTCGGCGGGGAGCTGTTTTTT.

This clonotype was seen many times. CDR3 nucleotides: TGCAGTGCTAGAGATTCGGTGGCAAACTATGGCTACACCTTC. It codes for CSARDSVANYGYTF. The genes are TRBV20-1 and TRBJ1-2; no clear D gene. The germline V gene has CDR1 DFQATT and CDR2 SNEGSKA (reference sequence). The CDR3 covers 14 residues. Trimming took off 0 bases at V and 2 bases at J, with 10 bases between the two ends.

In this sample, this clonotype turned up many times. V gene TRBV2 combines with J gene TRBJ1-6; tentatively, D is TRBD1 (5 bases). Trimming removed 5 bases from V and 0 bases from J, with 17 bases in between. CDR1 is SNHLY and CDR2 is FYNNEI in the germline V gene. This CDR3 is built from 18 residues. This CDR3 reads CASSTHQGYASYNSPLHF. The CDR3 nucleotides are TGTGCCAGCAGTACACATCAGGGATATGCCTCCTATAATTCACCCCTCCACTTT. Full variable domain (rest looked up from reference TRBV2 and TRBJ1-6): EPEVTQTPSHQVTQMGQEVILRCVPISNHLYFYWYRQILGQKVEFLVSFYNNEISEKSEIFDDQFSVERPDGSNFTLKIRSTKLEDSAMYFCASSTHQGYASYNSPLHFGNGTRLTVT.

This clonotype showed up many times. The chain has TRBV2 and TRBJ1-6; D is unclear. Germline CDR1 SNHLY, CDR2 FYNNEI. CDR3 length equals 16 residues. Trimming pared 0 bases from V and 6 bases from J, leaving 12 bases between. The CDR3 bases are TGTGCCAGCAGTGAAGCAGGCGGGAGGTCTAATTCACCCCTCCACTTT. This translates into CASSEAGGRSNSPLHF.

This clonotype was observed at least ten times. The chain couples TRBV5-1 to TRBJ1-6; 9 bases are a match to TRBD1. The CDR3 is 15 residues long. The V and J ends lost 4 bases and 9 bases, in that order; junction bases with no gene match: 8. Germline V gene data show CDR1 as SGHRS and CDR2 as YFSETQ. The CDR3 loop reads CASSPDLTGGSPLHF. The CDR3 DNA reads TGCGCCAGCAGCCCGGATTTGACAGGGGGTTCACCCCTCCACTTT.

The table lists this clonotype with a few counts. The V and J genes are TRBV10-3 and TRBJ1-3; possible D gene TRBD1, 5 bases. The CDR3 sequence is 16 residues long. The germline gives CDR1 ENHRY, CDR2 SYGVKD. The CDR3 sequence: CATNEQVRAPGNTIYF. CDR3 DNA: TGTGCGACAAACGAACAGGTCAGAGCCCCTGGAAACACCATATATTTT.

This clonotype came up many times. The V and J genes are TRBV2 and TRBJ1-1; D may be TRBD1 (5 bases). The CDR3 spans 14 residues. The germline V and J ends were trimmed by 6 bases and 4 bases, with 15 bases remaining between them. CDR1 and CDR2 from the germline V gene are SNHLY and FYNNEI. The CDR3 DNA reads TGTGCCAGCAGAGGGGATTTGGGGCTCACTGAAGCTTTCTTT. Translation gives CASRGDLGLTEAFF.

This clonotype was recorded at least ten times. The V call is TRBV24-1, the J call TRBJ2-2, with D perhaps TRBD1 (5 bases). Germline V gives CDR1 KGHDR, CDR2 SFDVKD. The CDR3 covers 15 residues. V was pared by 4 bases and J by 5 bases, with 13 bases between. The CDR3 coding sequence is TGTGCCACCAGTGAGGCCGACAGAAGAACCGGGGAGCTGTTTTTT. Protein: CATSEADRRTGELFF.

The V call is TRBV3-1, the J call TRBJ2-1, with D perhaps matching TRBD2 (6 bases). V was pared by 3 bases and J by 8 bases, with 14 bases between. In germline, CDR1 is LGHDT, CDR2 YNNKEL (reference sequence). The CDR3 covers 14 residues. The CDR3 loop reads CASSQGGGWDEQFF. In DNA form, the CDR3 reads TGTGCCAGCAGCCAGGGGGGAGGTTGGGATGAGCAGTTCTTC.

This clonotype was recorded at least ten times. This chain links TRBV30 with TRBJ1-1, with unresolved D. In germline, CDR1 is GTSNPN, CDR2 SVGIG (reference sequence). Trimming left V 4 bases short and J 1 base short, with 10 bases between. The CDR3 runs 13 residues. The CDR3 loop reads CAWTWLGNTEAFF. The CDR3 DNA sequence: TGTGCCTGGACTTGGTTGGGGAACACTGAAGCTTTCTTT.

The chain is built from TRBV5-1 and TRBJ2-5; D is possibly TRBD2 (6 bases). Trimming cost V 5 bases and J 4 bases, with 9 bases left between them. Looked up from germline, CDR1 is SGHRS and CDR2 is YFSETQ. The CDR3 sequence is 12 residues long. Written as DNA, the CDR3 is TGCGCCAGCAGGCTTAGCGGAGAGACCCAGTACTTC. It encodes CASRLSGETQYF.

The sample holds a few counts of this clonotype. V usage is TRBV7-9 and J usage is TRBJ1-1, with D possibly matching TRBD1 (5 bases). Germline V gene lookup returns CDR1 SEHNR and CDR2 FQNEAQ (reference sequence). CDR3 size: 15 residues. V gave up 4 bases and J gave up 7 bases, with 19 bases separating them. The CDR3 is CASSSVDTTTYEAFF. The CDR3 coding sequence is TGTGCCAGCAGCTCGGTGGACACTACGACCTATGAAGCTTTCTTT.